The 20 T cell receptor beta chains below come from one sample, sequenced in a study of human T cells and chemical hapten exposure. Specified time point: patch test 1, 2 weeks after DPC sensitization. As to treatment: therapeutic diphenylcyclopropenone sensitization with weekly scalp DPC. MiXCR was run by TCRdb on the RACE reads, yielding one entry per CDR3 protein. The sample consists of 55,000 to 85,000 distinct CDR3 sequences, more than 8% of them appearing once. Sequences were derived from whole blood, sampled in connection with sensitization to the hapten diphenylcyclopropenone (DPC). The receptors shown here come from a woman aged 40-49 years with alopecia areata. Some clones in this sample may be carry-over from other donors' samples.

About this clonotype: Since a much larger clone is just one base distant, this may be a read error. A read error is likely, as this CDR3 ends without the conserved phenylalanine or tryptophan. This chain's CDR3 is CASSPGQGNSPLHY. DNA of the CDR3: TGCGCCAGCAGCCCGGGACAGGGTAATTCACCCCTCCACTAT. This chain joins TRBV5-1 and TRBJ1-6; 9 positions match TRBD1. V gave up 4 bases and J gave up 6 bases; unmatched junction bases: 2. The CDR3 sequence is 14 residues long. Germline CDR1 reads SGHRS; CDR2 reads YFSETQ.

J is TRBJ2-7 and V is TRBV18, with D uncertain. CDR1 is KGHSH, CDR2 LQKENI, per germline. CDR3 length equals 13 residues. The V end lost 3 bases, the J end lost 10 bases, and 16 bases lay between the germline ends. In DNA, the CDR3 is TGTGCCAGCTCACCCGATAAGGACCTTCCCCAGTACTTC. Encoded protein: CASSPDKDLPQYF. Looking up the rest from reference TRBV18 and TRBJ2-7 gives the full variable domain: NAGVMQNPRHLVRRRGQEARLRCSPMKGHSHVYWYRQLPEEGLKFMVYLQKENIIDESGMPKERFSAEFPKEGPSILRIQQVVRGDSAAYFCASSPDKDLPQYFGPGTRLTVT.

This clonotype has a count of ten or more. The chain has TRBV7-9 and TRBJ1-1, with D perhaps matching TRBD1 (6 bases). The germline V gene encodes CDR1 SEHNR and CDR2 FQNEAQ (reference sequence). The germline V and J ends were trimmed by 6 bases and 7 bases, with 18 bases remaining between them. The CDR3 covers 14 residues. CDR3 amino acids: CASRLIPGDVEAFF. The DNA for the CDR3 is TGTGCCAGCAGATTAATCCCAGGGGATGTTGAAGCTTTCTTT.

Notes on this clonotype: This may be a read error, as it is one base from a much larger clone. The chain combines TRBV20-1 with TRBJ1-4; weak D call: TRBD1 (5 bases). This CDR3 region has 13 residues. The V and J ends lost 3 bases and 8 bases respectively, with 13 bases between them. Germline CDR1 DFQATT, CDR2 SNEGSKA (reference sequence). CDR3 loop: CSARGEQEEKLFF. The CDR3 region has the DNA TGCAGTGCTAGGGGCGAACAGGAGGAAAAACTGTTTTTT.

This clonotype was counted at least ten times. The J gene is TRBJ2-3, the V gene TRBV7-9, with TRBD1 matching over 8 bases. The germline CDR1 and CDR2 sequences are SEHNR and FQNEAQ (reference sequence). This CDR3 region has 16 residues. V dropped 4 bases and J dropped 5; count of bases not matched to a gene: 11. In DNA, the CDR3 is TGTGCCAGCAGCTCCGGGACAGGAAGTGTCGTAGATACGCAGTATTTT. Translated, it gives CASSSGTGSVVDTQYF.

This clonotype was seen only a few times. The chain links TRBV3-1 to TRBJ2-7; TRBD2 matches at 8 bases. This CDR3 is built from 15 residues. Looked up from germline, CDR1 is LGHDT and CDR2 is YNNKEL (reference sequence). The ends lost 0 bases at V and 5 bases at J; junction bases unmatched: 6. CDR3 in amino acids: CASSQDTGGADEQYF. In DNA, the CDR3 is TGTGCCAGCAGCCAAGATACCGGGGGGGCCGACGAGCAGTACTTC.

The chain uses TRBV20-1 and TRBJ1-3; 7 bases are a match to TRBD1. CDR1 and CDR2 (germline): DFQATT, SNEGSKA (reference sequence). Germline trimming cut 6 bases from V and 0 bases from J; bases unmatched to any gene: 14. The length of the CDR3 is 17 residues. CDR3 DNA: TGCAGTGCCGTAACCCCAGGACAGGACACCTCTGGAAACACCATATATTTT. This gives the protein CSAVTPGQDTSGNTIYF.

This clonotype was observed a few times. V is TRBV6-5 and J is TRBJ1-2; 8 bases fit TRBD1. The CDR3 consists of 13 residues. J gave up 4 bases and V 2 bases, and 0 bases lay outside the gene matches. The V gene's germline CDR1 is MNHEY and CDR2 SVGAGI. The CDR3 nucleotides read TGTGCCAGCAGTTACGACAGGGGCTATGGCTACACCTTC. Translation: CASSYDRGYGYTF.

This clonotype showed up many times. This chain joins TRBV18 and TRBJ2-3; D may be TRBD2 (6 bases). This CDR3 has 17 residues. The germline V and J ends were trimmed by 1 base and 1 base, with 15 bases remaining between them. The germline V gene has CDR1 KGHSH and CDR2 LQKENI. This chain's CDR3 is CASSPLPYGEGTDTQYF. CDR3 DNA: TGTGCCAGCTCACCACTACCGTACGGGGAGGGCACAGATACGCAGTATTTT.

This chain connects TRBV9 to TRBJ2-3, with 8 bases lining up with TRBD2. Unmatched junction bases numbered 11, after V lost 4 bases and J lost 4 bases. Germline CDR1 SGDLS, CDR2 YYNGEE. The CDR3 loop spans 16 amino acids. CDR3: CASSSSGGYLPDTQYF. CDR3 bases: TGTGCCAGCAGCTCCTCGGGGGGGTATCTCCCAGATACGCAGTATTTT.

This clonotype was counted only a few times. The chain links TRBV7-3 to TRBJ2-2; D might be TRBD2 (6 bases). Germline V gene sequence: CDR1 SGHTA, CDR2 FQGTGA. Trimming stripped 2 bases from V and 6 bases from J, with 16 bases between. The CDR3 length is 16 residues. CDR3 in amino acids: CASSLDGTPGAGELFF. The CDR3 DNA reads TGTGCCAGCAGCTTAGACGGGACTCCTGGGGCCGGGGAGCTGTTTTTT.

This clonotype was detected ten times or more. The V and J genes are TRBV11-3 and TRBJ2-3; TRBD2 is a possible D gene (5 bases). Germline V lookup: CDR1 SGHNT, CDR2 YENEEA. CDR3 size: 15 residues. V lost 3 bases to trimming and J lost 0 bases, with 10 bases between them. For the CDR3, the DNA is TGTGCCAGCAGCTTGGAGGCGACAAGCACAGATACGCAGTATTTT. As protein: CASSLEATSTDTQYF.

This clonotype has more than one count but fewer than ten. The rearrangement links TRBV6-1 to TRBJ1-5, with 7 bases that match TRBD1. Trimming cost V 5 bases and J 1 base; bases outside gene matches: 8. Per germline, CDR1 MNHNS and CDR2 SASEGT. This CDR3 region has 16 residues. The CDR3 reads CASSSPGTVSNQPQHF. DNA for the CDR3: TGTGCCAGCAGTTCCCCCGGGACAGTAAGCAATCAGCCCCAGCATTTT.

This chain connects TRBV28 to TRBJ1-6; possible D gene TRBD1, 5 bases. The CDR3 contains 16 residues. V gave up 6 bases and J gave up 7 bases, with 19 bases separating them. CDR1 MDHEN and CDR2 SYDVKM come from the germline V gene. The CDR3 nucleotides are TGTGCCAGCAGCCGACGGGACCTCGTAACGAATTCACCCCTCCACTTT. Residues: CASSRRDLVTNSPLHF.

At least ten counts were recorded for this clonotype. The V gene is TRBV10-2, the J gene TRBJ2-5; either TRBD1 or TRBD2 may fit D (5 bases each). Trimming removed 1 base at V and 2 bases at J, with 17 bases between. Germline V gene data show CDR1 as WSHSY and CDR2 as SAAADI. The CDR3 length is 17 residues. CDR3 in DNA: TGCGCCAGCAGTGAGTGGCTTGGGACGGATCATCAAGAGACCCAGTACTTC. Its translation is CASSEWLGTDHQETQYF.

The chain recombines TRBV7-2 with TRBJ2-1; 8 bases agree with TRBD1. This CDR3 region has 14 residues. Trimming at V came to 5 bases and at J to 8 bases, leaving 8 bases not matched to a gene. In germline, CDR1 is SGHTA, CDR2 FQGNSA. CDR3 amino acids: CASSLQGAGDEQFF. As DNA, the CDR3 is TGTGCCAGCAGCCTCCAGGGGGCCGGGGATGAGCAGTTCTTC.

The V call is TRBV2, the J call TRBJ2-1; D may be TRBD2 (6 bases). CDR3 length: 18 amino acids. V dropped 2 bases and J dropped 5 bases, with 22 bases sitting between them. Germline lookup yields CDR1 SNHLY and CDR2 FYNNEI. The CDR3 loop reads CASSESLGVAGHNNEQFF. The CDR3 region has the DNA TGTGCCAGCAGTGAATCTCTGGGAGTGGCGGGGCACAACAATGAGCAGTTCTTC.

The J gene is TRBJ2-1, the V gene TRBV13; no clear D gene. The CDR3 length is 11 residues. Germline CDR1 is PRHDT and CDR2 is FYEKMQ (reference sequence). V lost 0 bases and J 8 bases, leaving 2 bases between the germline ends. The CDR3 nucleotides are TGTGCCAGCAGCTTAGGGCATGAGCAGTTCTTC. Its translation is CASSLGHEQFF.

This clonotype was counted at least ten times. The rearrangement joins TRBV20-1 to TRBJ2-3, with D tentatively TRBD1 (5 bases). The germline V and J ends were trimmed by 3 bases and 7 bases, with 17 bases remaining between them. This CDR3 is 14 amino acids long. Germline V gene data show CDR1 as DFQATT and CDR2 as SNEGSKA (reference sequence). Here the CDR3 reads CSASGVDRRYTQYF. In nucleotides, the CDR3 is TGCAGTGCTAGTGGGGTAGACAGAAGGTATACGCAGTATTTT.

V is TRBV12-3 or TRBV12-4 and J is TRBJ2-1; TRBD2 matches at 7 bases. The V and J ends lost 7 bases and 0 bases, in that order; junction bases with no gene match: 6. The CDR3 spans 15 residues. CDR3 in DNA: TGTGCCAGCACCTGGGGGGGGAGCTCCTACAATGAGCAGTTCTTC. Protein sequence: CASTWGGSSYNEQFF.